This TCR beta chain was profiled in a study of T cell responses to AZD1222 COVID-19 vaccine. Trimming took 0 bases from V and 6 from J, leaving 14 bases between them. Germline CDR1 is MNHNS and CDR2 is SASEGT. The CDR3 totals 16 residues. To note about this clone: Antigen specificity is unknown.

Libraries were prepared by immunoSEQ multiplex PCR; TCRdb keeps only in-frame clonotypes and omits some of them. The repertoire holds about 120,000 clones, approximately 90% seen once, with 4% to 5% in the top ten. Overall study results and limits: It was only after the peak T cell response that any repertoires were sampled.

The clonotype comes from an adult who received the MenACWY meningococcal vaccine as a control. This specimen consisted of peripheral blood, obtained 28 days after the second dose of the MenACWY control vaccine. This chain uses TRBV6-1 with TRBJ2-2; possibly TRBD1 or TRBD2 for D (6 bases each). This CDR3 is CASSEARGREAGELFF. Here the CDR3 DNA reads TGTGCCAGCAGTGAAGCCCGGGGGCGGGAAGCCGGGGAGCTGTTTTTT.